Below, one T cell receptor (beta chain) is given with its context. This CDR3 is built from 13 residues. Germline values: CDR1 SGHDT, CDR2 YYEEEE. The V end was cut by 3 bases, the J end by 5 bases, with 8 bases between. TCRdb re-called the PCR reads through MiXCR. The top ten clones hold 70% to 75% of a sample with roughly 23,000 clones, about 21% of them seen once. Before thyroid surgery, none of the patients had received any treatment. The data were taken from a study of metastatic and nonmetastatic thyroid tumors. The source of this sequence is a male donor with papillary thyroid cancer or a benign thyroid nodule (not recorded which). Some clones in this sample may be carry-over from other donors' samples. This chain links TRBV5-6 with TRBJ2-2; D call uncertain. The sequenced material came from blood. In nucleotides, the CDR3 is TGTGCCAGCAGCTGGCAGGCAACCGGGGAGCTGTTTTTT. As protein: CASSWQATGELFF.